This T cell receptor beta chain was sequenced during a study of blood T cell repertoires in COVID-19. Study at large: The study drew acute and convalescent COVID-19 samples from the United States, Italy and Spain.

Profiling relied on immunoSEQ multiplex PCR, and the TCRdb table lists in-frame clones only, not all of them. The data show 250,000 or so clones, with over 65% seen just once and about 3.5% held by the top ten. This clonotype originated in a woman over 75 with acute or convalescent COVID-19. The specimen was peripheral blood.

The CDR3, as DNA: TGCGCCAGCAGCTTGGGGCACCTAGGAGTTACCTACAATGAGCAGTTCTTC. Its protein is CASSLGHLGVTYNEQFF. The gene calls are TRBV5-1 and TRBJ2-1; unclear D gene. Deletions cut 0 bases from V and 2 bases from J, with 15 bases between. Germline assignment: CDR1 SGHRS and CDR2 YFSETQ. The CDR3 has 17 amino acids.